One and the same sample provided the 28 T cell receptor beta chains below, sequenced in a study of blood T cell repertoires in COVID-19. Libraries were prepared by immunoSEQ multiplex PCR; TCRdb keeps only in-frame clonotypes and omits some of them. Of about 190,000 clones in the sample, 90% were seen once. The sample consisted of peripheral blood. These receptors were taken from a man aged 50 to 59 with acute or convalescent COVID-19.

The rearrangement links TRBV20-1 to TRBJ2-1; 11 bases fit TRBD2. CDR3 length: 15 amino acids. Trimming removed 3 bases from V and 4 bases from J; junction bases left unmatched: 5. CDR1 and CDR2 from the germline V gene are DFQATT and SNEGSKA (reference sequence). CDR3 loop: CSASYLAGGYNEQFF. DNA of the CDR3: TGCAGTGCTAGTTACCTAGCGGGGGGATACAATGAGCAGTTCTTC.

This clone was recorded only once. The chain recombines TRBV11-2 with TRBJ2-1; TRBD1 is a possible D gene (6 bases). The CDR3 length is 16 residues. V was clipped by 1 base and J by 5 bases, with 15 bases between them. Germline V gene data show CDR1 as SGHAT and CDR2 as FQNNGV. CDR3 amino acids: CASSLAGQGWDNEQFF. CDR3 nucleotide sequence: TGTGCCAGCAGCTTAGCGGGGCAGGGGTGGGACAATGAGCAGTTCTTC. The complete variable domain, with remaining parts taken from reference TRBV11-2 and TRBJ2-1, reads EAGVAQSPRYKIIEKRQSVAFWCNPISGHATLYWYQQILGQGPKLLIQFQNNGVVDDSQLPKDRFSAERLKGVDSTLKIQPAKLEDSAVYLCASSLAGQGWDNEQFFGPGTRLTVL.

The chain couples TRBV19 to TRBJ2-1; 10 bases align to TRBD1. CDR1 LNHDA and CDR2 SQIVND come from the germline V gene (reference sequence). This CDR3 region has 15 residues. The trim removed 9 bases at V and 6 bases at J, leaving 11 bases unmatched. The CDR3 DNA sequence: TGTGCCAGCGCCCAGAGGGACAGGGGCCGCAATGAGCAGTTCTTC. It translates to CASAQRDRGRNEQFF.

A single count supports this clone. The chain has TRBV15 and TRBJ2-5; 8 nucleotides line up with TRBD2. Trimming cost V 0 bases and J 5 bases; bases outside gene matches: 5. This CDR3 has 15 amino acids. Germline V gene data show CDR1 as LNHNV and CDR2 as YYDKDF (reference sequence). The CDR3: CATSRDTSGGETQYF. Written as DNA, the CDR3 is TGTGCCACCAGCAGAGATACTAGCGGAGGGGAGACCCAGTACTTC.

The J gene is TRBJ2-3, the V gene TRBV7-9; 8 positions agree with TRBD2. Germline loops: CDR1 SEHNR, CDR2 FQNEAQ (reference sequence). CDR3 size: 17 residues. Losses at the gene ends were 5 bases for V and 2 bases for J; bases not matched to a gene: 12. The CDR3 loop is CASSAQRRGANTDTQYF. CDR3 DNA sequence: TGTGCCAGCAGCGCCCAAAGGCGGGGGGCGAACACAGATACGCAGTATTTT.

This rearrangement joins TRBV4-3 to TRBJ2-5, with D perhaps TRBD1 (5 bases). V gave up 0 bases and J gave up 10 bases, with 12 bases separating them. In germline, CDR1 is LGHNA, CDR2 YSLEER. The CDR3 extends over 13 amino acids. CDR3 amino acids: CASSQDQDTIQYF. CDR3 in DNA: TGCGCCAGCAGCCAAGATCAGGACACAATCCAGTACTTC.

The rearrangement links TRBV7-3 to TRBJ1-1; a possible D gene is TRBD1 (6 bases). V was trimmed by 4 bases and J by 6 bases, leaving 9 bases between them. Germline V gene lookup returns CDR1 SGHTA and CDR2 FQGTGA. This CDR3 is 12 amino acids long. The chain's CDR3 is CASSSGAAEAFF. The CDR3 DNA sequence: TGTGCCAGCAGCTCAGGGGCGGCTGAAGCTTTCTTT.

This chain uses TRBV29-1 with TRBJ1-1; D gene uncertain. The length of the CDR3 is 11 residues. In germline, CDR1 is SQVTM, CDR2 ANQGSEA. The germline V and J ends were trimmed by 6 bases and 3 bases, with 8 bases remaining between them. CDR3 loop: CSVLIDTEAFF. CDR3 DNA: TGCAGCGTCCTCATAGACACTGAAGCTTTCTTT.

CDR3 in DNA: TGTGCCAGCAGCCTCAAGATACGCGGGAGGGCCTCAAATGAGCAGTTCTTC. Its protein product is CASSLKIRGRASNEQFF. The chain employs TRBV14 and TRBJ2-1, with 9 bases identical to TRBD2. The V and J ends lost 4 bases and 7 bases, in that order; junction bases with no gene match: 14. Germline V gives CDR1 SGHDN, CDR2 FVKESK. This CDR3 has 17 amino acids.

The chain joins TRBV28 to TRBJ1-1; D is unresolved. CDR3 length: 12 amino acids. The germline gives CDR1 MDHEN, CDR2 SYDVKM. Trimming removed 8 bases from V and 5 bases from J, with 12 bases in between. The CDR3 sequence: CASVPRETEAFF. DNA of the CDR3: TGTGCCAGCGTCCCCCGGGAGACTGAAGCTTTCTTT. The variable domain in full, completed from reference TRBV28 and TRBJ1-1, reads DVKVTQSSRYLVKRTGEKVFLECVQDMDHENMFWYRQDPGLGLRLIYFSYDVKMKEKGDIPEGYSVSREKKERFSLILESASTNQTSMYLCASVPRETEAFFGQGTRLTVV.

A word on this clone: Other DNA sequences from this sample encode an identical CDR3 as well. J is TRBJ2-1 and V is TRBV7-9; 8 bases agree with TRBD1. Germline CDR1 SEHNR, CDR2 FQNEAQ (reference sequence). The CDR3 has 15 amino acids. The J segment lost 2 bases and the V segment lost 6 bases, leaving 6 bases of the junction unmatched. Here the CDR3 reads CASRPDRGPYNEQFF. The CDR3 DNA reads as TGTGCCAGCAGGCCCGACAGGGGCCCCTACAATGAGCAGTTCTTC.

The chain uses TRBV5-1 and TRBJ1-5, with TRBD1 identical over 8 bases. Germline V lookup: CDR1 SGHRS, CDR2 YFSETQ. The CDR3 sequence is 14 residues long. Trimming took 4 bases from V and 2 from J; bases not matched to a gene: 2. The CDR3 loop is CASSPGGRNQPQHF. The CDR3 coding sequence is TGCGCCAGCAGCCCAGGGGGCCGCAATCAGCCCCAGCATTTT.

V gene TRBV6-6 combines with J gene TRBJ2-3; D possibly corresponds to TRBD2 (7 bases). CDR1 MNHNY and CDR2 SVGAGI come from the germline V gene (reference sequence). V lost 7 bases and J 6 bases, leaving 17 bases between the germline ends. This CDR3 has 14 residues. DNA for the CDR3: TGTGCCAGCAACAACGCGGGGGCAGGGGATACGCAGTATTTT. Its protein product is CASNNAGAGDTQYF.

V and J are TRBV29-1 and TRBJ2-3, with TRBD2 as a possible D gene (6 bases). Trimming removed 4 bases at V and 2 bases at J, with 13 bases between. The CDR3 is made up of 14 amino acids. From germline, CDR1 is SQVTM and CDR2 ANQGSEA. The DNA of the CDR3 is TGCAGCGTTGCCGGGGGAACTATCACAGATACGCAGTATTTT. Translating it yields CSVAGGTITDTQYF.

The rearrangement links TRBV11-2 to TRBJ2-1; 7 bases are a match to TRBD2. CDR3 length: 15 amino acids. Germline V gives CDR1 SGHAT, CDR2 FQNNGV. The trim removed 1 base at V and 7 bases at J, leaving 7 bases unmatched. The CDR3 DNA follows: TGTGCCAGCAGCTTAGGAGGCGGGAGTCGAAATGAGCAGTTCTTC. It specifies CASSLGGGSRNEQFF.

CDR3 amino acids: CASSQALAPNQPQHF. The DNA of the CDR3 is TGCGCCAGCAGCCAAGCTTTGGCCCCCAATCAGCCCCAGCATTTT. The V call is TRBV4-3, the J call TRBJ1-5; no clear D. This CDR3 region has 15 residues. CDR1 and CDR2 (germline): LGHNA, YSLEER. Between the trimmed V and J ends, which lost 1 base and 3 bases, there was a span of 10 bases.

This clone was found once. The rearrangement links TRBV24-1 to TRBJ2-3, with D possibly being TRBD1 (6 bases). The CDR3 runs 15 residues. V was clipped by 4 bases and J by 2 bases, with 12 bases between them. In germline, CDR1 is KGHDR, CDR2 SFDVKD. The CDR3 DNA sequence: TGTGCCACCAGTGAACGGACAGCACACACAGATACGCAGTATTTT. Translated: CATSERTAHTDTQYF.

The gene calls are TRBV7-9 and TRBJ2-5; D remains ambiguous. Trimming removed 1 base at V and 1 base at J, with 7 bases between. Germline values: CDR1 SEHNR, CDR2 FQNEAQ (reference sequence). This CDR3 region has 14 residues. CDR3 nucleotides: TGTGCCAGCAGCTTAGAAACAACCCAAGAGACCCAGTACTTC. This translates into CASSLETTQETQYF.

This chain uses TRBV2 with TRBJ1-1; D is possibly TRBD1 (5 bases). Per the germline V gene, CDR1 is SNHLY and CDR2 is FYNNEI. Trimming shortened V by 7 bases and J by 1 base, and 10 bases separated the two germline ends. This CDR3 contains 13 residues. CDR3 in amino acids: CASNAQENTEAFF. CDR3 coding DNA: TGTGCCAGCAACGCACAGGAGAACACTGAAGCTTTCTTT.

V is TRBV6-2 or TRBV6-3 and J is TRBJ2-7, with D unclear. This CDR3 has 13 residues. Trimming left V 0 bases short and J 4 bases short, with 7 bases between. Germline V lookup: CDR1 MNHEY, CDR2 SVGEGT. The CDR3 bases are TGTGCCAGCAGTTACTCGAGATTATACGAGCAGTACGTC. It yields the protein CASSYSRLYEQYV.

The chain employs TRBV7-2 and TRBJ2-2, with D perhaps TRBD2 (5 bases). The CDR3 covers 14 residues. Germline CDR1 and CDR2: SGHTA and FQGNSA. V lost 5 bases, J lost 6 bases, and 13 bases lay in between. CDR3 loop: CASSPKLGAGELFF. The CDR3 DNA follows: TGTGCCAGCAGCCCAAAACTAGGCGCCGGGGAGCTGTTTTTT. Combining the CDR3 with reference TRBV7-2 and TRBJ2-2 gives the whole variable domain GAGVSQSPSNKVTEKGKDVELRCDPISGHTALYWYRQSLGQGLEFLIYFQGNSAPDKSGLPSDRFSAERTGGSVSTLTIQRTQQEDSAVYLCASSPKLGAGELFFGEGSRLTVL.

This chain uses TRBV19 with TRBJ1-2; tentative D call: TRBD1 (6 bases). Trimming took 3 bases from V and 4 from J, leaving 12 bases between them. From germline, CDR1 is LNHDA and CDR2 SQIVND (reference sequence). The CDR3 covers 14 residues. The CDR3 DNA sequence: TGTGCCAGTAGTATTGGGGGGGCTGCCTATGGCTACACCTTC. This encodes CASSIGGAAYGYTF.

This clone showed up just once. This sequence joins TRBV10-3 and TRBJ2-1; possibly TRBD2 for D (5 bases). V was cut by 6 bases and J by 5 bases, with 11 bases left in between. CDR3 length equals 13 residues. Germline assignment: CDR1 ENHRY and CDR2 SYGVKD. As DNA, the CDR3 is TGTGCCATCAGAGAGGACTTAAACAATGAGCAGTTCTTC. This translates into CAIREDLNNEQFF.

The V call is TRBV3-1 (or the pseudogene TRBV3-2), the J call TRBJ2-5; no reliable D call. This CDR3 contains 14 residues. V lost 0 bases, J lost 2 bases, and 7 bases lay in between. Germline CDR1 is LGHDT and CDR2 is YNNKEL (reference sequence). The CDR3 loop reads CASSQERIQETQYF. The CDR3 DNA sequence: TGTGCCAGCAGCCAAGAGAGGATACAAGAGACCCAGTACTTC.

This chain links TRBV7-3 with TRBJ2-7; D might be TRBD1 (6 bases). V shed 3 bases and J shed 2 bases, with 14 bases lying between them. The CDR3 runs to 15 residues. CDR1 is SGHTA and CDR2 is FQGTGA in the germline V gene. In DNA form, the CDR3 reads TGTGCCAGCAGCTTCTCGACAGGAGACGCCTACGAGCAGTACTTC. Its translation is CASSFSTGDAYEQYF.

Comment on this clone: This sample includes further DNA sequences coding for the same CDR3. The chain combines TRBV19 with TRBJ1-5; 9 bases agree with TRBD1. The V gene's germline CDR1 is LNHDA and CDR2 SQIVND (reference sequence). After removal of 6 bases from V and 4 bases from J, the junction contained 4 bases not matched to a gene. The CDR3 is 14 residues long. CDR3 sequence reads: CASSQTGGNQPQHF. Written as DNA, the CDR3 is TGTGCCAGTAGCCAGACAGGGGGGAATCAGCCCCAGCATTTT.

The chain carries TRBV9 and TRBJ1-2; tentatively, D is TRBD1 (6 bases). Germline CDR1 SGDLS, CDR2 YYNGEE. This CDR3 has 16 amino acids. The V gene lost 0 bases and the J gene lost 4 bases, with 16 bases spanning the gap. CDR3 nucleotide sequence: TGTGCCAGCAGCGTAGAAAGCAGGGGCCACTCCTATGGCTACACCTTC. This codes for CASSVESRGHSYGYTF.

The rearrangement joins TRBV25-1 to TRBJ1-3; D is uncertain. Trimming took 7 bases from V and 0 from J, leaving 10 bases between them. In germline, CDR1 is MGHDK, CDR2 SYGVNS. CDR3 length: 14 amino acids. The CDR3 nucleotides read TGTGCCAGCATCCGTTCAGGCTCTGGAAACACCATATATTTT. Translated, it gives CASIRSGSGNTIYF.